Here is one T cell receptor beta chain with its context. Its specificity is not known. The sample belongs to a study of CD8+ T cells in alopecia areata. Background on the study: Treatment of the treated patients consisted of oral tofacitinib, 5 to 10 mg twice daily.

Treatment: oral pan-JAK inhibitor, 5-10 mg twice daily. The sequencing template was cDNA reverse transcribed from extracted RNA. Profiled with immunoSEQ multiplex PCR; TCRdb holds only in-frame clones, not every one. The table shows around 150,000 clones, with around 82% occurring only once. Points from the study as a whole: Lesional tissue from the scalp (especially in alopecia totalis/universalis) showed higher clonality than normal scalp. Expanded CD8+ clones among the top 100, as well as scalp clonality, were significantly decreased by tofacitinib.

Sequenced material: CD8+ T cells sorted from blood, taken at week 4, from a patient treated with tofacitinib. This TCR derives from a human donor with alopecia areata.

Written as DNA, the CDR3 is TGCAGCGTTGATTCGGGGGGGTTGGGTGAGCAGTTCTTC. Encoded protein: CSVDSGGLGEQFF. V is TRBV29-1 and J is TRBJ2-1; the match to TRBD2 covers 8 bases. V lost 3 bases, J lost 9 bases, and 7 bases stayed unmatched. Germline CDR1 is SQVTM and CDR2 is ANQGSEA. The CDR3 is made up of 13 amino acids.